This TCR beta chain is from a study of shared clonotypes between healthy human individuals. CD45RO negativity and positive selection for CCR7 defined naive CD8 cells, a population that excluded terminally differentiated effector memory CD45RA+ cells. TCRdb keeps only in-frame clones here, not all; method: immunoSEQ multiplex PCR. The sample has 1.5 million to 2.5 million clones; just under 95% are singletons. The V gene lost 7 bases and the J gene lost 0 bases, with 17 bases spanning the gap. There are 15 residues in the CDR3. CDR1 SGHRS and CDR2 YFSETQ come from the germline V gene. The sample comprised naive CD8+ T cells sorted from blood. This clonotype was sampled from a man aged 18-30 years in good health. This chain links TRBV5-1 with TRBJ2-7; D may correspond to TRBD1 or TRBD2 (5 bases each). In DNA form, the CDR3 reads TGCGCCAGCTCCCCTCGGGACCGACTCTCCTACGAGCAGTACTTC. This encodes CASSPRDRLSYEQYF.